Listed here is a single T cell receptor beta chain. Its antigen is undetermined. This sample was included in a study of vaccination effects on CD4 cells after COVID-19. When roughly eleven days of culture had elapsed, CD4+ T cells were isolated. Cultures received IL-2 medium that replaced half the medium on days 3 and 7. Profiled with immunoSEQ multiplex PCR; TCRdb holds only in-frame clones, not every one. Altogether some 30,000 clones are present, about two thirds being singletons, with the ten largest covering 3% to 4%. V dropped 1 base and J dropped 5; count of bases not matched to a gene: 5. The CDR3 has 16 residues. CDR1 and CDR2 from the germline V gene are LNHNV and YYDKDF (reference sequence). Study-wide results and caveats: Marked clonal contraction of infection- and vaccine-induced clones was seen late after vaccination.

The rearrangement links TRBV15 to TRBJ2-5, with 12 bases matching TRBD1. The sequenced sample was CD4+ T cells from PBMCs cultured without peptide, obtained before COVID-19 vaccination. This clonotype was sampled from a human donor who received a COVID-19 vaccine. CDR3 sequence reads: CATSRAGTGGVETQYF. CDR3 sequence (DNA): TGTGCCACCAGCAGAGCGGGGACAGGGGGCGTCGAGACCCAGTACTTC.